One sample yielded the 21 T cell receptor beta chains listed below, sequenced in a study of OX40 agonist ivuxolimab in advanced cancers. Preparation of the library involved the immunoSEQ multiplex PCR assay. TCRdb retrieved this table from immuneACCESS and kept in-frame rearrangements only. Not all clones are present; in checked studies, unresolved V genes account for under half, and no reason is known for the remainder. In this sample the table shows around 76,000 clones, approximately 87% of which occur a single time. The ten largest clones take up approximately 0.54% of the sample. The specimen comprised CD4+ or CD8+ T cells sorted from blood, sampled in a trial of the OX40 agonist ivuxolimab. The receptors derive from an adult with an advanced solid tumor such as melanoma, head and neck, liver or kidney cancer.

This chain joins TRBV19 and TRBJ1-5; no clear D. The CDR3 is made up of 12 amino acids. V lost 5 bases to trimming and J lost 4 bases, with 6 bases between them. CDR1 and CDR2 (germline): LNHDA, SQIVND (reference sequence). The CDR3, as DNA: TGTGCCAGTAGTTTTAGGAATCAGCCCCAGCATTTT. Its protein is CASSFRNQPQHF.

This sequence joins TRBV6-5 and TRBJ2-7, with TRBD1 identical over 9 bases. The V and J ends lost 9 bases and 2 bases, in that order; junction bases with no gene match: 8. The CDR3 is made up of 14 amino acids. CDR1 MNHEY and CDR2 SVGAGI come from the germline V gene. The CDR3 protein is CASSLTGGTYEQYF. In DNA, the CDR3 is TGTGCCAGTAGCCTTACAGGGGGCACCTACGAGCAGTACTTC.

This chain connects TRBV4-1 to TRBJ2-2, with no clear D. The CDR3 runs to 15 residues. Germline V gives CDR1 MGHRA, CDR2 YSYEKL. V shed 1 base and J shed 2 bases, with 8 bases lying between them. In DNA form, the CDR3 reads TGCGCCAGCAGCCAAGTTCTCTCAAACACCGGGGAGCTGTTTTTT. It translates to CASSQVLSNTGELFF.

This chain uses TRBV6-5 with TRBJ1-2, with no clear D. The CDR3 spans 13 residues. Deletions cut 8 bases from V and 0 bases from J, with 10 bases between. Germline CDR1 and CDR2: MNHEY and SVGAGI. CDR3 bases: TGTGCCAGCCGAGGCAGCACTAACTATGGCTACACCTTC. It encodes CASRGSTNYGYTF.

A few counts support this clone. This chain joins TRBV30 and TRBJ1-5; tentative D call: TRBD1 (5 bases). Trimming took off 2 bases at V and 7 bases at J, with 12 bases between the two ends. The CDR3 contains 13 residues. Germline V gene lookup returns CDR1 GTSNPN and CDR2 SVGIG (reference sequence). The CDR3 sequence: CAWSRQGRQPQHF. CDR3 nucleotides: TGTGCCTGGAGTAGGCAGGGACGGCAGCCCCAGCATTTT.

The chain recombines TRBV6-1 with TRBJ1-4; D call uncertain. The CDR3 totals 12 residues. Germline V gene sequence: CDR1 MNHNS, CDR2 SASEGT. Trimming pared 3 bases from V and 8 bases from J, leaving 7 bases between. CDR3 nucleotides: TGTGCCAGCAGTGATGCGGTGGAAAAACTGTTTTTT. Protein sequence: CASSDAVEKLFF.

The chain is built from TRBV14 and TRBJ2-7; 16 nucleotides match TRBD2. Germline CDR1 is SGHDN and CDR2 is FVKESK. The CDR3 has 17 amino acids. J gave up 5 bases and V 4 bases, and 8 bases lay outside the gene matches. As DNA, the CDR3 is TGTGCCAGCAGCCGGAGGGGACTAGCGGGAGGGCTAAACGAGCAGTACTTC. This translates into CASSRRGLAGGLNEQYF.

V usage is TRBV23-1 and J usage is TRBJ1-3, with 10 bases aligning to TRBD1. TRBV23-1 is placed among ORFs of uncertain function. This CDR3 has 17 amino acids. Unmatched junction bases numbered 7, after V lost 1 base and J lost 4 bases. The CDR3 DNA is TGCGCCAGCAGTCAATTGCGGGACAGGGGTGTCGGAAACACCATATATTTT. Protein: CASSQLRDRGVGNTIYF.

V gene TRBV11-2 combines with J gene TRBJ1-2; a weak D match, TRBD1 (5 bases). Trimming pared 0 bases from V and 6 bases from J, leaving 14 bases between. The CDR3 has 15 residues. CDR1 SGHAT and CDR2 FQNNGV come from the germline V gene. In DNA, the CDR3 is TGTGCCAGCAGCTTAGATCATGCAGGGTATAATGGCTACACCTTC. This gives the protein CASSLDHAGYNGYTF.

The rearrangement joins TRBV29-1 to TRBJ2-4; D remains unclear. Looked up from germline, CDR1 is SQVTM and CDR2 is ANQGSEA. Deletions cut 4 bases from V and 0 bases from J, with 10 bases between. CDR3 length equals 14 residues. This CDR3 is CSVGFASAKNIQYF. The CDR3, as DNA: TGCAGCGTTGGGTTCGCCTCAGCCAAAAACATTCAGTACTTC.

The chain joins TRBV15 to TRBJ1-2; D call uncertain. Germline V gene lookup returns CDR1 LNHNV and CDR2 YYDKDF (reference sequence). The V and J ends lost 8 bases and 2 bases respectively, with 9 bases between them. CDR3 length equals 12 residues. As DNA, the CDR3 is TGTGCCACCGAAGGACCGAACTATGGCTACACCTTC. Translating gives CATEGPNYGYTF.

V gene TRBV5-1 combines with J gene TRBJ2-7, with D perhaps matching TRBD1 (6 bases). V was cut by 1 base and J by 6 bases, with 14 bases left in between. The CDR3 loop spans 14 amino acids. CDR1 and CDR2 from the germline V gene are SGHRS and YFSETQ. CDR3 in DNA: TGCGCCAGCAGCTTGTCCAGGGGATCATCCGAGCAGTACTTC. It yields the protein CASSLSRGSSEQYF.

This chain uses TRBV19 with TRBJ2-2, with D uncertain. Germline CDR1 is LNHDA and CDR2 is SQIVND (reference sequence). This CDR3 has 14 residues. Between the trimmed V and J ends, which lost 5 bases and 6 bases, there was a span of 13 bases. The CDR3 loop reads CASSSYTGAGELFF. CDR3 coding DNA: TGTGCCAGTAGTTCCTACACGGGCGCCGGGGAGCTGTTTTTT.

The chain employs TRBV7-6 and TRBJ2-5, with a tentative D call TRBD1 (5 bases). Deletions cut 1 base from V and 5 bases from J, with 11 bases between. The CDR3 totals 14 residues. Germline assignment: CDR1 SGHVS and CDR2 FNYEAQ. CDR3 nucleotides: TGTGCCAGCAGCTTAGGACAGTCCGTTGAGACCCAGTACTTC. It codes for CASSLGQSVETQYF.

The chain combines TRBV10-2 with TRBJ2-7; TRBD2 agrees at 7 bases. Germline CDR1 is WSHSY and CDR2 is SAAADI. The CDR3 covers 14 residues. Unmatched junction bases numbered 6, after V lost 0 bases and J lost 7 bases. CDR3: CASSESRSRGEQYF. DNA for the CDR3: TGCGCCAGCAGTGAGTCACGATCGCGGGGGGAGCAGTACTTC.

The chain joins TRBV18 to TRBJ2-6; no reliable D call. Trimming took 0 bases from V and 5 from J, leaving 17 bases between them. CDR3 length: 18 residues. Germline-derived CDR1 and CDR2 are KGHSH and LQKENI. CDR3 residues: CASSPPNDRRLRANVLTF. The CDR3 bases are TGTGCCAGCTCACCACCGAATGACCGCCGATTGCGGGCCAACGTCCTGACTTTC.

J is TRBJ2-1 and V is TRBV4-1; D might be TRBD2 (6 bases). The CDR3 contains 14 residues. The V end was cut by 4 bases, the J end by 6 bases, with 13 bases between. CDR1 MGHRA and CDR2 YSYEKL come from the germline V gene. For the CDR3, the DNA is TGCGCCAGCAGCCCGGGGACTGGGGGCAATGAGCAGTTCTTC. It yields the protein CASSPGTGGNEQFF.

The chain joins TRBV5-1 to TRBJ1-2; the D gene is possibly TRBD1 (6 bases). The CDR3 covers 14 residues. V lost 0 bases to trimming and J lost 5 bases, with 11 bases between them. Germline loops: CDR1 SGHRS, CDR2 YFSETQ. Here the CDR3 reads CASSLETTGYGYTF. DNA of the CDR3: TGCGCCAGCAGCTTGGAGACCACAGGGTATGGCTACACCTTC.

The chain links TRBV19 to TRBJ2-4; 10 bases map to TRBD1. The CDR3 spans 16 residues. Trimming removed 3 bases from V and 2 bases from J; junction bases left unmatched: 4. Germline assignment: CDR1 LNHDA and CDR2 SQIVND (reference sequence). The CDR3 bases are TGTGCCAGTAGTATGGGGGACAGGGGTCCCAAAAACATTCAGTACTTC. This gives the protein CASSMGDRGPKNIQYF.

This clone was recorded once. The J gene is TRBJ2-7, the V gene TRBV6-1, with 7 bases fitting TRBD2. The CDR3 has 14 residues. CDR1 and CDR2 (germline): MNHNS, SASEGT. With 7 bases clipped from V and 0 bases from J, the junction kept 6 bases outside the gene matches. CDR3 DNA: TGTGCCAGCACCGTGGGGGGGGTCTCCTACGAGCAGTACTTC. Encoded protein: CASTVGGVSYEQYF.

The DNA for the CDR3 is TGTGCCAGCAGTTACTCGATGATATCCACTGAAGCTTTCTTT. Encoded protein: CASSYSMISTEAFF. The chain couples TRBV6-5 to TRBJ1-1; D call uncertain. Trimming stripped 0 bases from V and 4 bases from J, with 9 bases between. The V gene's germline CDR1 is MNHEY and CDR2 SVGAGI. The CDR3 contains 14 residues.